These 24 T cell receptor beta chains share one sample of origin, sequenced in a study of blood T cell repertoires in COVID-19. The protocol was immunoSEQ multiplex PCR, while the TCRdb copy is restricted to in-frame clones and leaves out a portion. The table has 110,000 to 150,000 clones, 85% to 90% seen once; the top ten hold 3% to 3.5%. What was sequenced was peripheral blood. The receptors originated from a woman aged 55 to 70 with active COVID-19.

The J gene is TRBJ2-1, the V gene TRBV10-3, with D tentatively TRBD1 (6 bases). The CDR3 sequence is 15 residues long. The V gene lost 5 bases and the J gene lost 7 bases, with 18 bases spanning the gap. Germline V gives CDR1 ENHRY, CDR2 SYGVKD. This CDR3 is CAISPGHQLRNEQFF. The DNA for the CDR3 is TGTGCCATCAGTCCGGGACACCAACTCAGGAATGAGCAGTTCTTC.

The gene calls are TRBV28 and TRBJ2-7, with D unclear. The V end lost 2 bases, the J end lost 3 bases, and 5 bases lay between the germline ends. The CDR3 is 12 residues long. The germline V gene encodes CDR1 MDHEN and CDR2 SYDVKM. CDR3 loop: CASSLVDYEQYF. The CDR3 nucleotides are TGTGCCAGCAGTTTAGTAGACTACGAGCAGTACTTC.

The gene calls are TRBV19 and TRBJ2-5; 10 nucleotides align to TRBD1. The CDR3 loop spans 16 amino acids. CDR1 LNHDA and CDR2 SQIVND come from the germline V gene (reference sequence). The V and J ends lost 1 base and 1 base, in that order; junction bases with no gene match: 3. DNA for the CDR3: TGTGCCAGTAGTATAGGGAGGACAGGGGGCCAAGAGACCCAGTACTTC. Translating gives CASSIGRTGGQETQYF.

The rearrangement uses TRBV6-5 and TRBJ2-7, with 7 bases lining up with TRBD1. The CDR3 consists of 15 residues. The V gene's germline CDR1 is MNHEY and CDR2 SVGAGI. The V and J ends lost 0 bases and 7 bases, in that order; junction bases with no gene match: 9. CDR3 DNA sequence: TGTGCCAGCAGTTACTCTCGGGACAGCTTTAGGGAGCAGTACTTC. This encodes CASSYSRDSFREQYF.

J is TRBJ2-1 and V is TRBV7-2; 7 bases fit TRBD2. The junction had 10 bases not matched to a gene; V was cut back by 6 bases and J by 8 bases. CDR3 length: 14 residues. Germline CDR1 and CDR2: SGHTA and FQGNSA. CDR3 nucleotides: TGTGCCAGCAGTTGGACTAGGAGAAACGATGAGCAGTTCTTC. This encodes CASSWTRRNDEQFF.

The CDR3 sequence is CASSLMGGEAFF. The CDR3 bases are TGTGCCAGCAGTTTGATGGGGGGTGAAGCTTTCTTT. The chain joins TRBV12-3 or TRBV12-4 to TRBJ1-1, with a possible D match to TRBD1 (5 bases). Trimming stripped 3 bases from V and 7 bases from J, with 9 bases between. The CDR3 runs to 12 residues.

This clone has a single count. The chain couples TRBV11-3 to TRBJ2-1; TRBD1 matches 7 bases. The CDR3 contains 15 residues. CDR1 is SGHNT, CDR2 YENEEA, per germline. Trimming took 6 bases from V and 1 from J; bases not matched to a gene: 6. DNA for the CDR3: TGTGCCAGCAGTGACAGGGTCCGATCCTACAATGAGCAGTTCTTC. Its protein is CASSDRVRSYNEQFF.

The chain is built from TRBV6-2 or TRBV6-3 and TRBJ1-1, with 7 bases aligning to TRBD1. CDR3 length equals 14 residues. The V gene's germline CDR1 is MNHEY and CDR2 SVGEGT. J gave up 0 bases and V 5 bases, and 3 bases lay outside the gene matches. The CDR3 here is CASSHRGMNTEAFF. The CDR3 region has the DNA TGTGCCAGCAGTCACAGGGGTATGAACACTGAAGCTTTCTTT.

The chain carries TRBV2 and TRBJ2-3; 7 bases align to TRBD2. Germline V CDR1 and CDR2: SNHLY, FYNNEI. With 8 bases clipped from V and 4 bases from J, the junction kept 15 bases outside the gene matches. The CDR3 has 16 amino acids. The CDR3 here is CASCGSVAVSADTQYF. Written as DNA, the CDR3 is TGTGCCAGCTGCGGGAGTGTGGCTGTTAGCGCAGATACGCAGTATTTT. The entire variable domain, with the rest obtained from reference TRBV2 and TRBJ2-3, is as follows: EPEVTQTPSHQVTQMGQEVILRCVPISNHLYFYWYRQILGQKVEFLVSFYNNEISEKSEIFDDQFSVERPDGSNFTLKIRSTKLEDSAMYFCASCGSVAVSADTQYFGPGTRLTVL.

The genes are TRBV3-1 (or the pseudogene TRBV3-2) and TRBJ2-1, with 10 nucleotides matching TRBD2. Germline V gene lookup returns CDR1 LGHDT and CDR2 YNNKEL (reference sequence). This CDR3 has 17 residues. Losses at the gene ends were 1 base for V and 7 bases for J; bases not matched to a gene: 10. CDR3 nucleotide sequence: TGTGCCAGCAGCCAAGTTGCAGCGGGAGGGCCACGAAATGAGCAGTTCTTC. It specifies CASSQVAAGGPRNEQFF.

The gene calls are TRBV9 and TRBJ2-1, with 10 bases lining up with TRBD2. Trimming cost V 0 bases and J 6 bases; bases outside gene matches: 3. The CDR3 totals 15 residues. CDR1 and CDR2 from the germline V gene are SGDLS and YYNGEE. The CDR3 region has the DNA TGTGCCAGCAGCGTAGTGGCTAGCGGGAGCAATGAGCAGTTCTTC. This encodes CASSVVASGSNEQFF.

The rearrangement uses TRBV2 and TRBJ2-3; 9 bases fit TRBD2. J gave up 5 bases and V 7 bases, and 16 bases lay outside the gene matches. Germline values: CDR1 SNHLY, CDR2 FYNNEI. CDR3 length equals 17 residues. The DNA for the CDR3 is TGTGCCAGCACCCTGAATACGGGTCTAGCGGGAAAAGATACGCAGTATTTT. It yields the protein CASTLNTGLAGKDTQYF.

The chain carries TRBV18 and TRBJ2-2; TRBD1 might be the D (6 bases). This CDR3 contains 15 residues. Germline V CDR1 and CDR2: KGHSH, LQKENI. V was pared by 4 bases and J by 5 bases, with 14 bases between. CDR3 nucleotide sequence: TGTGCCAGCTCACGGACAGTGGAGCGGACCGGGGAGCTGTTTTTT. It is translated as CASSRTVERTGELFF.

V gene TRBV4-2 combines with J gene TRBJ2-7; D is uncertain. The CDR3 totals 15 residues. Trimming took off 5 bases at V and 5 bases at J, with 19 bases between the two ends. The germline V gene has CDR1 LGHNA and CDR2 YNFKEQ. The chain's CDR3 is CASSERWLARHEQYF. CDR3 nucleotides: TGTGCCAGCAGCGAAAGGTGGCTGGCGCGGCACGAGCAGTACTTC.

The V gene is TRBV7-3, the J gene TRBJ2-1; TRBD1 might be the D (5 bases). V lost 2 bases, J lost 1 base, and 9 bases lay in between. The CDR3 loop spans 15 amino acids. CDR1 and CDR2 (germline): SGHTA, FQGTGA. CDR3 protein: CASSLGAGSYNEQFF. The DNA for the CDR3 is TGTGCCAGCAGCTTAGGGGCAGGGTCCTACAATGAGCAGTTCTTC. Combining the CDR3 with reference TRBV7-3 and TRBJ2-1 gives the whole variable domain GAGVSQTPSNKVTEKGKYVELRCDPISGHTALYWYRQSLGQGPEFLIYFQGTGAADDSGLPNDRFFAVRPEGSVSTLKIQRTERGDSAVYLCASSLGAGSYNEQFFGPGTRLTVL.

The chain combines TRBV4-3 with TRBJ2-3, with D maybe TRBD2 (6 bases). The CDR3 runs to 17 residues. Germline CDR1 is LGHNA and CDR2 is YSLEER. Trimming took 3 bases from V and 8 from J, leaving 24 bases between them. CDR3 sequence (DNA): TGCGCCAGCAGCCAGGTGTGGACTGGCACTCGGGGGAGTACGCAGTATTTT. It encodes CASSQVWTGTRGSTQYF.

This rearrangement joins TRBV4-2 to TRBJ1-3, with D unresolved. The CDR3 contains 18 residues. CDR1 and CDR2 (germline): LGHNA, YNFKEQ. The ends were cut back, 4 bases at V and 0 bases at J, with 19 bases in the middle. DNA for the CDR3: TGTGCCAGCAGCCTAACGGCTACTTCAGGCCGCTCTGGAAACACCATATATTTT. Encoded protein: CASSLTATSGRSGNTIYF.

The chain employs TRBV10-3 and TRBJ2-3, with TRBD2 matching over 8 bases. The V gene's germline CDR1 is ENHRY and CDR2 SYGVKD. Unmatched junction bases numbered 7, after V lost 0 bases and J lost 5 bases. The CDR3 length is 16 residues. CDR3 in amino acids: CAISESESGSLDTQYF. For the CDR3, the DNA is TGTGCCATCAGTGAGTCTGAAAGCGGGAGTCTAGATACGCAGTATTTT.

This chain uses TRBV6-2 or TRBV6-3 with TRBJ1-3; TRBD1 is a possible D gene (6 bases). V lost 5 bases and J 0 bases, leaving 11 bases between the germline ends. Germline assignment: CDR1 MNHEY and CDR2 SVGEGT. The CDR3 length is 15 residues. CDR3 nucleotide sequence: TGTGCCAGCAGTCGCGGACAGCACTCTGGAAACACCATATATTTT. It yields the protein CASSRGQHSGNTIYF.

The CDR3 region has the DNA TGTGCCAGTAGTAGTCGGACTAGCGGGATTAACGAGCAGTACTTC. Protein sequence: CASSSRTSGINEQYF. The chain is built from TRBV19 and TRBJ2-7, with 12 bases aligning to TRBD2. This CDR3 comprises 15 residues. The ends lost 4 bases at V and 5 bases at J; junction bases unmatched: 6. The germline V gene has CDR1 LNHDA and CDR2 SQIVND (reference sequence).

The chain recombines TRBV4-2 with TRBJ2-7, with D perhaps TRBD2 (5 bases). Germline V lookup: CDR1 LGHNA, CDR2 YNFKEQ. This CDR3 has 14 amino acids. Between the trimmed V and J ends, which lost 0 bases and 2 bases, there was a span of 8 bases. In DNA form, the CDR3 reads TGTGCCAGCAGCCAAGATTACGGGACCTACGAGCAGTACTTC. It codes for CASSQDYGTYEQYF.

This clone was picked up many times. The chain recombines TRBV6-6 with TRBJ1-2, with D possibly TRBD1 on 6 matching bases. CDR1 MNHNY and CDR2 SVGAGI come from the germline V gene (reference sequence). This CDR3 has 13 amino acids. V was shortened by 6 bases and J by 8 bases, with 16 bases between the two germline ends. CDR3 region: CASRLGTRRGYTF. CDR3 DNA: TGTGCCAGCAGGCTCGGGACACGGAGAGGCTACACCTTC.

The CDR3 reads CASSLGQGLSNYGYTF. CDR3 DNA sequence: TGTGCCAGCAGCTTAGGACAGGGATTATCTAACTATGGCTACACCTTC. The rearrangement joins TRBV5-5 to TRBJ1-2; 8 bases match TRBD1. Germline CDR1 SGHKS, CDR2 YYEKEE (reference sequence). Unmatched junction bases numbered 6, after V lost 2 bases and J lost 0 bases. This CDR3 has 16 amino acids. The whole variable domain, filled in from reference TRBV5-5 and TRBJ1-2, reads DAGVTQSPTHLIKTRGQQVTLRCSPISGHKSVSWYQQVLGQGPQFIFQYYEKEERGRGNFPDRFSARQFPNYSSELNVNALLLGDSALYLCASSLGQGLSNYGYTFGSGTRLTVV.

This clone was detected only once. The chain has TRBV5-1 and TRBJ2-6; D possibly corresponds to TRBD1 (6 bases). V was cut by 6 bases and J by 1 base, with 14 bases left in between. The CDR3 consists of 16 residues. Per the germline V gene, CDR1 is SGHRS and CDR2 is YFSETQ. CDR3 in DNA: TGCGCCAGCAATCCGACAGGTTTTTCTGGGGCCAACGTCCTGACTTTC. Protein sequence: CASNPTGFSGANVLTF.